The entry below gives a single TCR beta chain sequence along with its context. Antigen unknown. The Oncomine TCR Beta short-read assay sequenced DNA from cultured CD4+ T cells. A single record per CDR3 protein comes from TCRdb applying MiXCR to the PCR reads. In the table there are 20,000 to 25,000 distinct CDR3 sequences, 40% to 50% of which are singletons. Germline V CDR1 and CDR2: GTSNPN, SVGIG (reference sequence). V dropped 4 bases and J dropped 5; count of bases not matched to a gene: 7. There are 13 residues in the CDR3. The sample comes from a study of vaccination and CD4 T cells after COVID-19. Sample treatment: roughly 10-day PBMC culture with coronavirus spike peptide pools or control peptides (ViraFEST assay).

This clonotype was obtained from a human donor who received a COVID-19 vaccine. The sequencing here drew on CD4+ T cells from blood, cultured in vitro, taken before SARS-CoV-2 vaccination. V and J are TRBV30 and TRBJ1-1; 7 bases are shared with TRBD1. CDR3 DNA: TGTGCCTGGAATAGGGGGCTCGGGACTGAAGCTTTCTTT. Protein product: CAWNRGLGTEAFF.